A single TCR beta chain is shown here with its context. This record comes from a study of blood T cell repertoires in COVID-19. About the research overall: Acute and convalescent COVID-19 samples came from the United States, Italy and Spain. T cells, B-cell-depleted T cells, or PBMCs supplied cDNA or gDNA.

There are 13 residues in the CDR3. The germline gives CDR1 SGHRS, CDR2 YFSETQ. Trimming pared 9 bases from V and 4 bases from J, leaving 15 bases between. In the study's own analysis: Reference gene primer amplification in the assay estimated nucleated cell counts. Generated by immunoSEQ multiplex PCR, the TCRdb table keeps only in-frame clones and is missing some. D and trimming come from the DNA, and the V and J calls and clone size come from that table. The table has roughly 100,000 clones, about 75% seen once. Sequencing input: peripheral blood. The chain joins TRBV5-1 to TRBJ2-3, with D perhaps matching TRBD2 (7 bases). The clonotype comes from a man aged 80 or over with acute or convalescent COVID-19. The CDR3 reads CATSEGGSDTQYF. The CDR3 DNA is TGCGCCACCAGTGAGGGGGGGTCAGATACGCAGTATTTT.